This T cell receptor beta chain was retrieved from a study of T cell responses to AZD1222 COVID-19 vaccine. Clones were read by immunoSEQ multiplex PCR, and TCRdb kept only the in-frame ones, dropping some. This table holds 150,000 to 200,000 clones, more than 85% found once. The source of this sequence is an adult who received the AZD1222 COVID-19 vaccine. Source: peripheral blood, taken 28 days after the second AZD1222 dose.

Written as DNA, the CDR3 is TGTGCCAGCAGCCAAGCCGGGACAGCAGAGACCCAGTACTTC. Amino acids: CASSQAGTAETQYF. V and J are TRBV3-1 (or the pseudogene TRBV3-2) and TRBJ2-5, with 7 bases fitting TRBD1. CDR3 length equals 14 residues. The germline V gene has CDR1 LGHDT and CDR2 YNNKEL (reference sequence). V lost 1 base, J lost 4 bases, and 3 bases stayed unmatched.